Listed here is a single T cell receptor (beta chain). Its antigen is unidentified. The PCR employed 60 Vbeta primers together with 13 Jbeta primers. Some clones are missing from TCRdb's copy, which holds only in-frame ones; the method was immunoSEQ multiplex PCR. The data show about 150,000 clones, around nine tenths seen once. The sample originates from a study of cytomegalovirus exposure and HLA in healthy donors. Study-wide results and limits: In a later analysis, at a false discovery rate of 0.05, approximately 15,000 TCR beta sequences matched HLA alleles.

Per germline, CDR1 SGHRS and CDR2 YFSETQ. The CDR3 covers 16 residues. J lost 3 bases, V lost 0 bases, and 2 bases had no gene match. This receptor was identified in a woman in her twenties or thirties in good health and CMV-seronegative. The sequenced sample consisted of PBMCs. This chain joins TRBV5-1 and TRBJ2-6; 8 bases map to TRBD1. The CDR3 sequence: CASSLDRGSGANVLTF. Written as DNA, the CDR3 is TGCGCCAGCAGCTTGGACAGGGGGAGTGGGGCCAACGTCCTGACTTTC. The whole variable domain, filled in from reference TRBV5-1 and TRBJ2-6, reads KAGVTQTPRYLIKTRGQQVTLSCSPISGHRSVSWYQQTPGQGLQFLFEYFSETQRNKGNFPGRFSGRQFSNSRSEMNVSTLELGDSALYLCASSLDRGSGANVLTFGAGSRLTVL.